The clone carrying this T cell receptor (beta chain) was recorded many times. Patients between 18 and 65 years old had hyperthyroidism, newly diagnosed and lasting under 2 months. PBMCs were collected from a roughly 9.7 ml volume of fresh peripheral blood. It was RNA transcripts that yielded the amplified TCR beta CDR3 regions. The HTBI primer set served for first-round RT-PCR of the TCR CDR3. MiXCR was run by TCRdb on the multiplex PCR reads, yielding one entry per CDR3 protein. The table shows approximately 380,000 distinct CDR3 sequences, with about 20% occurring only once. These data originate in a study of T cells in Graves' hyperthyroidism and ophthalmopathy. The CDR3 has 14 amino acids. Trimming cost V 4 bases and J 0 bases, with 10 bases left between them.

The sample consisted of blood. The TCR was taken from a woman between 18 and 30 years old with Graves' hyperthyroidism. V is TRBV12-3 or TRBV12-4 and J is TRBJ2-7, with a tentative D call TRBD2 (6 bases). DNA of the CDR3: TGTGCCAGCAGTTCAAGACTAGTCTCCTACGAGCAGTACTTC. It specifies CASSSRLVSYEQYF.